This T cell receptor (beta chain) emerged from a study of shared clonotypes between healthy human individuals. Study observations and caveats: Naive subsets generally exceeded memory subsets in estimated richness.

Generated by immunoSEQ multiplex PCR, the TCRdb table keeps only in-frame clones and is missing some. The sample lists 2 million to 3 million clones; over 85% were seen once. With respect to this clone: The antigen is not known.

The sample was naive CD4+ T cells from PBMCs. Subset of the sample: CD45RA+ positively selected. The source of this sequence is a man between 18 and 29 years old in good health. Some clones in this sample may be carry-over from other donors' samples.

CDR3 loop: CASSYSMGREGYGYTF. The CDR3, as DNA: TGTGCCAGCAGTTACTCGATGGGCAGGGAGGGGTACGGCTACACCTTC. This chain links TRBV6-5 with TRBJ1-2, with a tentative D call TRBD1 (5 bases). Trimming took off 0 bases at V and 8 bases at J, with 19 bases between the two ends. CDR3 length: 16 amino acids. CDR1 MNHEY and CDR2 SVGAGI come from the germline V gene.